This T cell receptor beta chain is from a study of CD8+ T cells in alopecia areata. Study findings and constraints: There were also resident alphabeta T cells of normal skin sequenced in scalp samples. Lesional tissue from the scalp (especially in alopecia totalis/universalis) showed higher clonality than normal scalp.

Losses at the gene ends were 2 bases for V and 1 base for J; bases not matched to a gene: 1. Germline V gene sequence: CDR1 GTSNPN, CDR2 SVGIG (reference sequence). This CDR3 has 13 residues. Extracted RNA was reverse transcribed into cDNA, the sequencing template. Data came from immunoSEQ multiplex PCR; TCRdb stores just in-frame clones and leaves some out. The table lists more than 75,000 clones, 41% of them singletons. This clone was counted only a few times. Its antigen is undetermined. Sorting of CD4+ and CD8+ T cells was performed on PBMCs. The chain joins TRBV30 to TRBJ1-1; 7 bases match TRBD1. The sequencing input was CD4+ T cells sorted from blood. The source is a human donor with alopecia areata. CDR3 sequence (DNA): TGTGCCTGGAGTAACAGGGGGAACACTGAAGCTTTCTTT. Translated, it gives CAWSNRGNTEAFF.